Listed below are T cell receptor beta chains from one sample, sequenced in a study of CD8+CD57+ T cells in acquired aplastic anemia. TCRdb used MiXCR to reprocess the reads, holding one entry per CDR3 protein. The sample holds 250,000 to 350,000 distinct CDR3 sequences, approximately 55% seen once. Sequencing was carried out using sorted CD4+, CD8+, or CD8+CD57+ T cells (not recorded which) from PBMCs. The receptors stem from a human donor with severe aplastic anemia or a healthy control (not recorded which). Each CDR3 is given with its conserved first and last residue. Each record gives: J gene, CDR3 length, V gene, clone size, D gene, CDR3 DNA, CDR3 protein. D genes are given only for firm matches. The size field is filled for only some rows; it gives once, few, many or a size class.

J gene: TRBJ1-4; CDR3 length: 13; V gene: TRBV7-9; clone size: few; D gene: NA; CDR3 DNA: TGTGCCAGCGCGGGGGGGTCTAGTGAAAAACTGTTTTTT; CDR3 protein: CASAGGSSEKLFF
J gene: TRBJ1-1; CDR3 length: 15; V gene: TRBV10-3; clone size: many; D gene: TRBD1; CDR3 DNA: TGTGCCATCAGGGACAGGGAGGAGGTTAACACTGAAGCTTTCTTT; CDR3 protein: CAIRDREEVNTEAFF
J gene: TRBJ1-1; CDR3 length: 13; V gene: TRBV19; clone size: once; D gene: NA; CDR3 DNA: TGTGCCAGTAGTCCGTGGGGGTCGCATGAAGCTTTCTTT; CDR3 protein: CASSPWGSHEAFF
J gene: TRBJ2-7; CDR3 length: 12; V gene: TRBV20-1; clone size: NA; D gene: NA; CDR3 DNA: TGCAGTGCTAGTCAGGGGGGCTACGAGCAGTACTTC; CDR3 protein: CSASQGGYEQYF
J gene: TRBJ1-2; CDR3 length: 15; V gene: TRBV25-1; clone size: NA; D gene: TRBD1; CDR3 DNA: TGTGCCAGCAGTGAACCGGGACAGGTTAGACCGGGCTACACCTTC; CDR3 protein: CASSEPGQVRPGYTF
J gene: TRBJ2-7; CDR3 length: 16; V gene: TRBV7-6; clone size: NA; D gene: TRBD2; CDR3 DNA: TGTGCCAGCAGCTTAGCGCTCGAGCGGGGGGGCGGTGAGCAGTACTTC; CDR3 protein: CASSLALERGGGEQYF
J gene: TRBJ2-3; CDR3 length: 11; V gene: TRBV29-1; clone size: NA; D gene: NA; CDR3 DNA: TGCAGCGTTGAGTGGGCAGATACGCAGTATTTT; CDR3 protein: CSVEWADTQYF
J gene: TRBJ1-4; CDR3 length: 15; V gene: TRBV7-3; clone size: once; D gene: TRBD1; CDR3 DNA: TGTGCCAGCAGCTTAACGACAGGGGTAGGAGAAAAACTGTTTTTT; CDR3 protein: CASSLTTGVGEKLFF
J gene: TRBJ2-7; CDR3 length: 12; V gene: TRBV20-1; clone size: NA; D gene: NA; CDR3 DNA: TGCAGTGCTAGAGCCGGCTCCTACGAGCAGTACTTC; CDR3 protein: CSARAGSYEQYF
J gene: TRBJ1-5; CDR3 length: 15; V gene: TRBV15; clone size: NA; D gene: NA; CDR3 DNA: TGTGCCACCAGCAGAGGTTGGAGTAGCAATCAGACCCAGCATTTT; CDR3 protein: CATSRGWSSNQTQHF
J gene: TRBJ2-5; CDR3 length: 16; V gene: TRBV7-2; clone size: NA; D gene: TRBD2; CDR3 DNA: TGTGCCAGCAGCTTAAGCGTCTTGGCGGGAGATGAGACCCAGTACTTC; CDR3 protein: CASSLSVLAGDETQYF
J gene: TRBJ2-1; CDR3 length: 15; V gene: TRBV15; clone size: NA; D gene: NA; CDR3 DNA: TGTGCCACCAGCAGAGCAGCTAACTCCTACAATGAGCAGTTCTTC; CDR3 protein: CATSRAANSYNEQFF
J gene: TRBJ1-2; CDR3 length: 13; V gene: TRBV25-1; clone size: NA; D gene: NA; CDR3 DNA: TGTGCCAGCAGCTCGGGACAAGTCTATGGCTACACCTTC; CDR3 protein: CASSSGQVYGYTF
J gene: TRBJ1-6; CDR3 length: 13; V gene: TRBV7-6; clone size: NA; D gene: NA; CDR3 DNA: TGTGCCAGCAGCTTAGGCAATACCTCACCCCTCCACTTT; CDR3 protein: CASSLGNTSPLHF
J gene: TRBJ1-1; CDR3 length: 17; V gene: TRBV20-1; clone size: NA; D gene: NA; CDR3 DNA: TGCAGTGCCAGCAGTGACATGGGTTTGATTCAGAAAACTGAAGCTTTCTTT; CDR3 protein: CSASSDMGLIQKTEAFF
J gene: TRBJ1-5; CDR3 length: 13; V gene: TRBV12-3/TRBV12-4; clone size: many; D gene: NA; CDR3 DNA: TGTGCCAGCAGAGAAAGACTTGATCAGCCCCAGCATTTT; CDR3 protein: CASRERLDQPQHF
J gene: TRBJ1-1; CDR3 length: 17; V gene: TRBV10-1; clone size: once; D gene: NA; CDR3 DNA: TGCGCCAGCAGTGAGACACAGGGTAAGTTAGGGAACACTGAAGCTTTCTTT; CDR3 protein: CASSETQGKLGNTEAFF
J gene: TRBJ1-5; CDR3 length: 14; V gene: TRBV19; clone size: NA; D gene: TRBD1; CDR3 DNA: TGTGCCAGTACTGACAGGGGGCCGGATTCACCCCAGCATTTT; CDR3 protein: CASTDRGPDSPQHF
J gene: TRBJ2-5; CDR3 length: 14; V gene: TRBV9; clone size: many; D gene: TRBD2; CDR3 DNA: TGTGCCAGCAGCCCCGGGGGGGGCAGGGAGACCCAGTACTTC; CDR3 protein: CASSPGGGRETQYF
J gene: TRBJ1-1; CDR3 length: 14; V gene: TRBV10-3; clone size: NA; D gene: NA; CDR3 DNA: TGTGCCATCAGTGTTGGACTCCTGAACACTGAAGCTTTCTTT; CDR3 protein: CAISVGLLNTEAFF
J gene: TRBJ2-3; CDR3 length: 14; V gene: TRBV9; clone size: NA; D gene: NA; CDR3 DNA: TGTGCCAGCAGCGTAGAGGCCCTTACAGATACGCAGTATTTT; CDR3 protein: CASSVEALTDTQYF
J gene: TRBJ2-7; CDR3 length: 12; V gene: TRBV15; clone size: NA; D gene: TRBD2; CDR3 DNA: TGTGCCACCAGCAGAGCGGGAGGCGAGCAGTACTTC; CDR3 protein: CATSRAGGEQYF
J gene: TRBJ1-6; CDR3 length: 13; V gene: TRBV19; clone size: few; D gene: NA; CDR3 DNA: TGTGCCAGTAGTACCAGACAGAGTTCACCCCTCCACTTT; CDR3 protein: CASSTRQSSPLHF
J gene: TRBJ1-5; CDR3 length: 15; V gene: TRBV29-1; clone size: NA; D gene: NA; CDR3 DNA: TGCAGCGTTGCGACAGACGATAATAGCAATCAGCCCCAGCATTTT; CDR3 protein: CSVATDDNSNQPQHF
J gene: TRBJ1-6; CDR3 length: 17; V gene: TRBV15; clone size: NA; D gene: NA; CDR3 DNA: TGTGCCACCAGCAGAGATTTGGGGGCAATTTATAATTCACCCCTCCACTTT; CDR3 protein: CATSRDLGAIYNSPLHF
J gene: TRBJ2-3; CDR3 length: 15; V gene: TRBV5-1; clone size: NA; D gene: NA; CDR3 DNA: TGCGCCAGCAGCTTGGTCGTAACTAGCACAGATACGCAGTATTTT; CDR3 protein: CASSLVVTSTDTQYF
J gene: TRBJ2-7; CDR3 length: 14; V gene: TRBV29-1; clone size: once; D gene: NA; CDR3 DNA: TGCAGCGTTGTTAAGGGCACGAGCTCCTACGAGCAGTACTTC; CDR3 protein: CSVVKGTSSYEQYF
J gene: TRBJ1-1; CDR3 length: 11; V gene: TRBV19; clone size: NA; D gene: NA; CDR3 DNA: TGTGCCAGTAGTATTTACACTGAAGCTTTCTTT; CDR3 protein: CASSIYTEAFF
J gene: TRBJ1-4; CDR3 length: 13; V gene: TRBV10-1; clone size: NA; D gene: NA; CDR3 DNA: TGCGCCAGGACACTAGCGGGGGGGAAGAAACTGTTTTTT; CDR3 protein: CARTLAGGKKLFF
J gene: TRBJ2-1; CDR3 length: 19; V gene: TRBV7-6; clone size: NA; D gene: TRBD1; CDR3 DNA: TGTGCCAGCAGCTTAGCCGGGACAGCCTCTAGTCCCTCCTACAATGAGCAGTTCTTC; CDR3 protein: CASSLAGTASSPSYNEQFF
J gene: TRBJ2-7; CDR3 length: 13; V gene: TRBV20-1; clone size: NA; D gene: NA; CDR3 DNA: TGCAGTGCGGATAGGCAGGGGTTCAACGAGCAGTACTTC; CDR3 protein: CSADRQGFNEQYF
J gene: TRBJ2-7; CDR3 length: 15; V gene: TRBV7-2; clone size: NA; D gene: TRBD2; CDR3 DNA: TGTGCCAGCAGCTTATCGACTAGCGGGGGGGCAGAGCAGTACTTC; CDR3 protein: CASSLSTSGGAEQYF
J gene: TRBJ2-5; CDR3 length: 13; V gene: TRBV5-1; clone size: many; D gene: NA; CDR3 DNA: TGCGCCAGCAGCCCTATAGGGGGGGAGACCCAGTACTTC; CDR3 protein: CASSPIGGETQYF
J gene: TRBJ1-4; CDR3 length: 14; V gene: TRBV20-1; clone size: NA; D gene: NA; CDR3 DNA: TGCAGTGCTAGAGACGGCGGACCTAATGAAAAACTGTTTTTT; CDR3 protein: CSARDGGPNEKLFF
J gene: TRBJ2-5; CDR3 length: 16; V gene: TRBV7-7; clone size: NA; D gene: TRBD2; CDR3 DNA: TGTGCTAGCAGCTCGTCACTAGCGGGGGAAGGAGAGACCCAGTACTTC; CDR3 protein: CASSSSLAGEGETQYF
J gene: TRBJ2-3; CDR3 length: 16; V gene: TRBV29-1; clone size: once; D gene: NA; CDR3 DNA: TGCAGCGTTGACATCCGGCAGCCAACTAGCACAGATACGCAGTATTTT; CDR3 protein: CSVDIRQPTSTDTQYF
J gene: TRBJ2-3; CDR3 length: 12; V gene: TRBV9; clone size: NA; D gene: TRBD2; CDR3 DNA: TGTGCCAGCAGCGTGAGCGGGGGGGCCAAGTATTTT; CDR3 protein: CASSVSGGAKYF
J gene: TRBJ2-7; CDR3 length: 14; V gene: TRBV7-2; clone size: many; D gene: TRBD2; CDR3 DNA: TGTGCCAGCAGCTTTAGCGGGGGGGCCGAAGAGCAGTACTTC; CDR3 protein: CASSFSGGAEEQYF
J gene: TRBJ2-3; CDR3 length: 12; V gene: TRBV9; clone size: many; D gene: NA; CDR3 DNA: TGTGCCAGCAGCTCCAGGTCAGATACGCAGTATTTT; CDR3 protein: CASSSRSDTQYF
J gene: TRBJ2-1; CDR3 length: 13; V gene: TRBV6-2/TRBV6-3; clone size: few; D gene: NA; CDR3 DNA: TGTGCCAGCAATCCTCCCGACCGGGCTGAGCAGTTCTTC; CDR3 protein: CASNPPDRAEQFF
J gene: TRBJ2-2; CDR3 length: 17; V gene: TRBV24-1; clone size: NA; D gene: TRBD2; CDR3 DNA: TGTGCCACCAGTGATCCTAGCGGGACAGTCTCCACCGGGGAGCTGTTTTTT; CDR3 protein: CATSDPSGTVSTGELFF
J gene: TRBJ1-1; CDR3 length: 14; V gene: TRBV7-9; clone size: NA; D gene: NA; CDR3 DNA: TGTGCCAGCAGAATCGACAGATTGAACACTGAAGCTTTCTTT; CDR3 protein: CASRIDRLNTEAFF
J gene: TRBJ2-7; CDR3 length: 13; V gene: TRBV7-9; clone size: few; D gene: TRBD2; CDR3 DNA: TGTGCCAGCAGTCCTAGCGGGGGGAACGAGCAGTACTTC; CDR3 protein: CASSPSGGNEQYF
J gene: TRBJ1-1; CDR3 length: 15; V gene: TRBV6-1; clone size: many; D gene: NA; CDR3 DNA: TGTGCCAGCATGGGGTCAGGGATCGCGAACACTGAAGCTTTCTTT; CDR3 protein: CASMGSGIANTEAFF